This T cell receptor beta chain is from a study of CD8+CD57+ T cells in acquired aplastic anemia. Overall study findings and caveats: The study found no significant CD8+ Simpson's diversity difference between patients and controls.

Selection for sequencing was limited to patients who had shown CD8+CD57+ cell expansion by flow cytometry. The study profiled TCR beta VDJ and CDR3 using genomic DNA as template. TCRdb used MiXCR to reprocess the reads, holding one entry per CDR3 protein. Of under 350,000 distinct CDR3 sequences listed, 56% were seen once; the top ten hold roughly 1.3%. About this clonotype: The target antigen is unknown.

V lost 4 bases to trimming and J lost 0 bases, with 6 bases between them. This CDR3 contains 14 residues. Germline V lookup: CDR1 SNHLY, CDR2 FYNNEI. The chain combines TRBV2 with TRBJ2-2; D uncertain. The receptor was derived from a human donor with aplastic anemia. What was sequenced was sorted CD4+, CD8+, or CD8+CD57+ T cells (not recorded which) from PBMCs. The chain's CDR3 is CASSGRANTGELFF. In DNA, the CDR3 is TGTGCCAGCAGTGGCAGAGCGAACACCGGGGAGCTGTTTTTT.